The 4 T cell receptor beta chains below come from one sample, sequenced in a study of cytomegalovirus exposure and HLA in healthy donors. In the PCR, 60 Vbeta and 13 Jbeta primers were used. The repertoire was sequenced with immunoSEQ multiplex PCR; TCRdb's copy has only in-frame clones and lacks some. This table holds about 130,000 clones. The sample was PBMCs. All receptors derive from a man aged 35-49 years in good health and CMV-seronegative.

The CDR3 sequence is CASSPGLAGRNEQFF. CDR3 coding DNA: TGTGCCAGCTCACCCGGGCTAGCGGGTAGGAATGAGCAGTTCTTC. This chain links TRBV18 with TRBJ2-1, with 8 bases lining up with TRBD2. Germline values: CDR1 KGHSH, CDR2 LQKENI. The CDR3 has 15 amino acids. V dropped 3 bases and J dropped 7; count of bases not matched to a gene: 8.

V gene TRBV6-5 combines with J gene TRBJ2-3; 11 bases line up with TRBD2. The CDR3 consists of 15 residues. The ends lost 6 bases at V and 6 bases at J; junction bases unmatched: 8. From germline, CDR1 is MNHEY and CDR2 SVGAGI. Written as DNA, the CDR3 is TGTGCCAGCAGGACTAGCGGGAATTCCAGGGATACGCAGTATTTT. This gives the protein CASRTSGNSRDTQYF.

The V gene is TRBV7-2, the J gene TRBJ1-5; no clear D. The CDR3 length is 15 residues. V was shortened by 2 bases and J by 6 bases, with 14 bases between the two germline ends. Germline V lookup: CDR1 SGHTA, CDR2 FQGNSA. The CDR3 sequence: CASSLFPRSLQPQHF. CDR3 coding DNA: TGTGCCAGCAGCTTATTCCCTAGGTCCCTTCAGCCCCAGCATTTT. The whole variable domain, filled in from reference TRBV7-2 and TRBJ1-5, reads GAGVSQSPSNKVTEKGKDVELRCDPISGHTALYWYRQSLGQGLEFLIYFQGNSAPDKSGLPSDRFSAERTGGSVSTLTIQRTQQEDSAVYLCASSLFPRSLQPQHFGDGTRLSIL.

CDR3 DNA: TGTGCCATCAGGCAAACACTCGACAGGGTGGTTACAGATACGCAGTATTTT. Its protein product is CAIRQTLDRVVTDTQYF. This chain links TRBV10-3 with TRBJ2-3; 7 nucleotides line up with TRBD1. Unmatched junction bases numbered 15, after V lost 6 bases and J lost 3 bases. Germline assignment: CDR1 ENHRY and CDR2 SYGVKD. The CDR3 length is 17 residues.